This T cell receptor (beta chain) originates from a study of T-cell memory formation after mild COVID-19. One entry per CDR3 protein results from TCRdb running MiXCR on the 5' RACE reads. The sample contains 100,000 or so distinct CDR3 sequences, around 10% of which appear only once. There are 15 residues in the CDR3. Trimming cost V 5 bases and J 6 bases, with 16 bases left between them. This clonotype was recorded a few times. Sequenced: PBMCs or a T cell subset sorted from them (not recorded which). The TCR was taken from a young man who had mild COVID-19 (a few samples of this study predate the infection). Cell type and time point are not known. The V call is TRBV12-3 or TRBV12-4, the J call TRBJ2-2, with D possibly being TRBD2 (6 bases). CDR3 in DNA: TGTGCCAGCAGTCTTAGACTAGGTTTCTCCGGGGAGCTGTTTTTT. It yields the protein CASSLRLGFSGELFF.